This TCR beta chain stems from a study of cytomegalovirus exposure and HLA in healthy donors. Overall study results and limits: Later analysis identified a missense DCLRE1C variant that was linked to TCR beta V- and J-gene trimming. Analyses of presence/absence relied on an assumption of roughly uniform sequencing depth across donors.

This clone was observed once. Its antigen is not known. In germline, CDR1 is SGHVS, CDR2 FQNEAQ. V shed 8 bases and J 6 bases; nucleotides not matched to a gene: 11. This CDR3 spans 15 amino acids. The primer mix had 60 Vbeta and 13 Jbeta primers. The data were produced by immunoSEQ multiplex PCR, yet TCRdb's version contains in-frame clones alone and is incomplete. The sample carries about 83,000 clones, 80% to 90% recorded once. This chain links TRBV7-8 with TRBJ2-3; the match to TRBD1 covers 10 bases. This TCR was sampled from a woman aged 25 to 45 in good health and CMV-seronegative. Sequenced material: PBMCs. The CDR3 spells CASASGQGSWDTQYF. CDR3 nucleotides: TGTGCCAGCGCCTCGGGACAGGGGTCGTGGGATACGCAGTATTTT.